This T cell receptor beta chain was profiled in a study of cytomegalovirus exposure and HLA in healthy donors (dated by TCRdb to 2017 to 2019). In terms of the full investigation: An earlier analysis of about 530 of the donors reported roughly 300 Gb of sequence data and 90 million to 120 million unique TCR beta sequences obtained from about 200 million T cells. An early release covering more than 500 HLA-typed donors comprised 250 to 350 gigabases of sequencing data and 65 million to 100 million unique TCR sequences. Of the approximately 400 genotyped donors, roughly 76% were placed in the genetic ancestry cluster associated with self-reported Caucasian donors. The study aimed to test whether cataloging public T cell receptors could reveal signatures of past pathogen exposure. The study profiled the T cell repertoires of under 850 subjects by immunosequencing and related them to cytomegalovirus serostatus. In addition to the first cohort of 666 subjects, a separate validation cohort of 120 different subjects was used. To predict cytomegalovirus infection status, the study combined high-throughput TCR immunosequencing, statistical association of individual TCRs with disease status, and machine learning. A later analysis re-analyzed previously published TCR beta repertoires from approximately 700 donors and added high-resolution HLA genotyping to study TCR occurrence patterns. Rather than drawing on any new phenotypic data, the later analysis identified candidate immune exposures from TCR beta sequences and the way those sequences occurred across donors. In an earlier analysis of several hundred of the donors, high-throughput TCR beta sequencing was used to judge whether each TCR beta V gene segment behaved as functional or pseudogenic. Donor age, sex, ethnicity and CMV serostatus were compiled together with the repertoire data. Genome-wide SNP genotypes for about 60% of the 666 donors were used in a later genetic analysis, which treated that subset as a discovery cohort. All discovery cohort repertoires had been generated on a single sequencing platform. Class I and class II HLA loci were covered by the typing at four-digit resolution. The number of donors typed differed by locus, with 629-630 for A, B, C, DRB1 and DQB1, around 500 for DQA1, under 610 for DPA1, and some 470 for DPB1. Roughly 5 DR-DQ haplotypes were handled as single units for association and clustering, since linkage in the cohort was strong. On average, approximately 250,000 unique TCR beta nucleotide sequences were sequenced per donor among 398 genotyped donors of the cohort, with 15% to 20% of those sequences being non-productive.

The cohort was made up of 666 healthy bone marrow donors. All cohort members were sampled while nominally healthy, although unrecorded immune exposures were likely present. The donor was CMV seropositive and was included in the group of 250 to 350 seropositive cohort members. Every donor gave a peripheral blood sample, and the peripheral blood mononuclear cells from that sample were used for TCR beta sequencing. Genomic DNA extraction from the blood cell samples was performed with the Qiagen DNeasy Blood Extraction Kit. On this clone itself: Its antigen target is currently unknown. No much larger clone exists at a distance of one base, and base qualities are not known.

Paper-wide results and their limitations: According to a later analysis, parvovirus B19, influenza, CMV and Epstein-Barr virus appeared linked to several top co-occurrence clusters. Assigning TCR associations to individual alleles was difficult when HLA alleles, especially DR and DQ, strongly co-occurred. Most TCR sequences were seen in very few donors, while some public TCRs were found in many individuals. A later genetic analysis reported fewer N-insertions in productive TCRs among donors in an Asian-associated ancestry cluster than the approximately 670-donor mean. Because HLA typing was missing for some donors at each locus, association tests included only the typed subset. For the cohort, immune exposure information was limited to CMV serostatus. Because the 87-base-pair reads could not distinguish some IMGT-functional V segments, including TRBV6-2 and TRBV6-3, those segments were excluded. A cluster of highly shared sequence variants was judged likely to be a technical artifact of the sequencing pipeline. In an earlier analysis of some 500 of the donors, most TCR beta V segments appeared in productive rearrangements about 87% or about 30% of the time, broadly matching IMGT annotations. According to a later analysis, most CMV-associated TCR beta chains appeared to be HLA-restricted, and the HLA associations seemed to be driven largely by CMV exposure. The classifier was reported to diagnose cytomegalovirus status with high specificity and sensitivity in both the original cohort and the validation cohort. The study gave a list of over 150 TCR beta chains associated with cytomegalovirus. In a later analysis, HLA-associated TCR beta chains showed more clonal expansion and lower generation probabilities than non-associated chains that were equally common. The earlier analysis of almost 600 of the donors excluded around 17 rarely observed V segments, including chromosome 9 orphons, because counts were too low. Sequencing depth was assumed to be roughly uniform across donors in the presence/absence analyses, though that assumption may not hold. Specific HLA alleles were associated with 16,951 TCR beta sequences at a false discovery rate of 0.05 in a later analysis. In vitro tests confirmed that three of the cytomegalovirus-associated TCR beta chains recognize cytomegalovirus antigens. A later genetic analysis associated a missense DCLRE1C variant with V-gene and J-gene trimming of TCR beta chains, and an independent cohort replicated the association. Linkage disequilibrium might explain the correlated functional status among segregating V segments, but an unknown experimental factor could not be excluded. According to the authors, the approach could potentially be generalized to other disease states and immunological phenotypes. A later analysis found that TCR association rates varied across HLA loci, with DRB1 alleles showing the most associated TCRs and HLA-C alleles the fewest. A further reported finding was that TCR beta sequences accurately predicted the HLA-A and HLA-B alleles for most subjects in the first cohort. This cohort had only TCR beta chains sequenced, and the lack of alpha or paired-chain data limited which features could be detected.

Unmatched junction bases come to 6, with V trimmed by 5 bases and J by 3 bases. The CDR3, from cysteine to phenylalanine, totals 15 residues. The only DNA kept is the CDR3, 45 bases in frame from the first base. Taken from the germline V gene (reference sequence), the CDR1 and CDR2 loops are LNHDA and SQIVND. Library prep was done by the immunoSEQ multiplex PCR assay. A mixture of 60 forward primers for TCR Vbeta segments and 13 reverse primers for TCR Jbeta segments was used in the multiplex PCR. Amplification of the CDR3 region of rearranged TCR beta genes was performed with a multiplex PCR assay on genomic DNA. On the Illumina HiSeq System, the amplified TCR beta libraries were sequenced as 87-base-pair reads. The study's own analysis went as follows. A later analysis tallied roughly 76 million unique TCR beta chains across the 666 repertoires, and some 12 million of those chains were shared by two or more donors. To remove PCR and sequencing errors, raw reads were error-corrected and collapsed into unique sequences using a nearest-neighbor algorithm that merged closely related sequences. To assign V, D and J gene segments, CDR3 sequences were aligned to IMGT reference sequences. For a sequence to be retained, a match of at least six nucleotides was required to both a V gene segment and a J gene segment. A rearrangement was called productive if the CDR3 had no stop codons and remained in frame with V and J, and every other rearrangement was called non-productive. CDR3 was defined by IMGT convention, running from the second conserved V-encoded cysteine to the conserved J-encoded phenylalanine. The earlier analysis of about 590 of the donors excluded sequences that lacked an unambiguous match to a single V gene segment. An earlier analysis of approximately 590 of the donors called V segments functional above 56.7% productive rearrangements and segregating when the between-donor standard deviation exceeded 5%. A statistical classification framework was built to diagnose cytomegalovirus status from the catalog of TCR beta chain sequences. In a later analysis, V and J genes were assigned by comparing TCR nucleotide sequences against IMGT/GENE-DB human TR gene sequences. A later analysis assigned CDR3 sequences and most-parsimonious VDJ recombination scenarios with the TCRdist pipeline. In a later analysis, each TCR beta chain was defined by its CDR3 amino acid sequence together with its V-gene family, and reads lacking a unique V-gene family were excluded. A later analysis removed over 500 highly shared, low-generation-probability nucleotide sequences to deal with suspected cross-contamination and a sequencing artifact. For each public chain, a later analysis derived a clonal expansion index from normalized ranks of inferred template counts within each repertoire. A later analysis computed generation probabilities with a VDJ recombination model fitted to out-of-frame rearrangements, and checked the results against IGoR. A later analysis scored TCR-TCR, TCR-HLA and TCR-CMV co-occurrence with hypergeometric tests, applying a repertoire-size bias correction to TCR pairs. A later analysis estimated false discovery rates by permuting HLA or CMV assignments 20 times. A later analysis grouped co-occurring TCRs with DBSCAN, adding TCRdist sequence similarity when clustering within HLA-allele-positive subsets. Co-occurrence clustering excluded repertoires with fewer than 30,000 or more than 120,000 public chains, plus five with anomalous nucleotide sharing. TCRdb mirrors the immuneACCESS table, restricted to in-frame sequences. Some clones are absent from its copies; in checked studies, under half trace to an unresolved V gene, and the reason for the others is unknown. Clone size and V and J calls were adopted from that table, with D and trimming inferred from the DNA. The sample records just over 150,000 clones, 65% to 85% of which are singletons. 6.3% of the sample goes to the ten largest clones.

The origin of this receptor is a male donor in good health and CMV-seropositive. The sequenced sample consisted of PBMCs. The rearrangement joined TRBV19 to TRBJ2-7, and 11 junctional nucleotides match TRBD1. The nucleotide sequence is given as TGTGCCAGTAGTTTAGGACAGGGGGCAGGCTACGAGCAGTACTTC. This yields the protein CASSLGQGAGYEQYF.